This T cell receptor (beta chain) was captured in a study of T-cell memory formation after mild COVID-19. Study conclusions and caveats: Contracting clones from day 15 to 85 had balanced CD4/CD8; later expanders favoured CD4+.

The CDR3 extends over 15 amino acids. From germline, CDR1 is SEHNR and CDR2 FQNEAQ (reference sequence). V was pared by 5 bases and J by 3 bases, with 14 bases between. About this clonotype: Its antigen remains unknown.

TCRdb redid the calling of the 5' RACE reads with MiXCR, one entry per CDR3 protein. Of roughly 450,000 distinct CDR3 sequences listed, roughly 18% are singletons. The genes are TRBV7-9 and TRBJ2-1, with a weak D call TRBD1 (5 bases). The sample consisted of PBMCs or a T cell subset sorted from them (not recorded which). The clonotype was recovered from an adult woman who had mild COVID-19 (a few samples of this study predate the infection). Cell type and time point are not known. The CDR3 nucleotides are TGTGCCAGCAGCCCCCCCTTAGGGGACTACAATGAGCAGTTCTTC. Amino acid sequence: CASSPPLGDYNEQFF.